Below, one T cell receptor (beta chain) is given with its context. Profiling relied on immunoSEQ multiplex PCR, and the TCRdb table lists in-frame clones only, not all of them. This table holds 65,000 to 85,000 clones, 94% found once. The data stem from a study of technical replicates of blood from a handful of donors. Germline V gene sequence: CDR1 LNHNV, CDR2 YYDKDF (reference sequence). With 4 bases removed from V and 7 bases from J, the gap between germline ends came to 8 bases. The CDR3 is 11 residues long. J is TRBJ2-7 and V is TRBV15, with D perhaps matching TRBD1 (5 bases). The TCR originated in a human donor in good health. Source material: T cells isolated from PBMCs. The CDR3 is CATSIGVEQYF. In DNA form, the CDR3 reads TGTGCCACCAGCATAGGGGTTGAGCAGTACTTC.